The 21 T cell receptor beta chains given below trace back to one sample, sequenced in a study of control samples from healthy donors and cancer patients. Profiling relied on immunoSEQ multiplex PCR, and the TCRdb table lists in-frame clones only, not all of them. The sample records approximately 100,000 clones, roughly 88% being singletons. The sample was blood. Receptors originate from a man aged 25-45 years in good health.

The chain links TRBV14 to TRBJ1-3; D uncertain. The CDR3 extends over 14 amino acids. Germline V gives CDR1 SGHDN, CDR2 FVKESK. V lost 2 bases, J lost 3 bases, and 8 bases lay in between. CDR3 sequence: CASSQLSYGNTIYF. The DNA for the CDR3 is TGTGCCAGCAGCCAACTGTCTTATGGAAACACCATATATTTT.

This chain links TRBV9 with TRBJ2-1; D unclear. Germline CDR1 reads SGDLS; CDR2 reads YYNGEE. This CDR3 has 16 amino acids. The V and J ends lost 0 bases and 1 base respectively, with 11 bases between them. The CDR3 region is CASSVVDIYSYNEQFF. CDR3 bases: TGTGCCAGCAGCGTAGTCGACATTTATTCCTACAATGAGCAGTTCTTC.

The J gene is TRBJ1-1, the V gene TRBV27; D remains ambiguous. Per germline, CDR1 MNHEY and CDR2 SMNVEV (reference sequence). V dropped 2 bases and J dropped 2 bases, with 6 bases sitting between them. This CDR3 region has 13 residues. The CDR3 DNA is TGTGCCAGCAGTTTAGTGGTTAACACTGAAGCTTTCTTT. Translating gives CASSLVVNTEAFF.

The rearrangement uses TRBV11-3 and TRBJ1-3, with a possible D match to TRBD1 (5 bases). The CDR3 spans 15 residues. Germline CDR1 and CDR2: SGHNT and YENEEA. The V end was cut by 0 bases, the J end by 0 bases, with 6 bases between. This CDR3 reads CASSLDGASGNTIYF. CDR3 bases: TGTGCCAGCAGCTTAGACGGGGCCTCTGGAAACACCATATATTTT.

The chain links TRBV7-9 to TRBJ2-7; TRBD1 matches 7 bases. This CDR3 region has 14 residues. Unmatched junction bases numbered 10, after V lost 5 bases and J lost 6 bases. The germline V gene encodes CDR1 SEHNR and CDR2 FQNEAQ (reference sequence). The CDR3 is CASSLGQVPFEQYF. The CDR3 DNA follows: TGTGCCAGCAGCCTCGGACAGGTCCCCTTCGAGCAGTACTTC.

The table lists this clone with a count of one. The chain combines TRBV5-6 with TRBJ1-1; D is undetermined. Trimming cost V 0 bases and J 3 bases, with 18 bases left between them. The CDR3 sequence is 17 residues long. The V gene's germline CDR1 is SGHDT and CDR2 YYEEEE. DNA for the CDR3: TGTGCCAGCAGCTTGGTAGGTAATCTAATGGAGGACACTGAAGCTTTCTTT. It is translated as CASSLVGNLMEDTEAFF. Based on the CDR3 plus reference TRBV5-6 and TRBJ1-1, the full variable domain is DAGVTQSPTHLIKTRGQQVTLRCSPKSGHDTVSWYQQALGQGPQFIFQYYEEEERQRGNFPDRFSGHQFPNYSSELNVNALLLGDSALYLCASSLVGNLMEDTEAFFGQGTRLTVV.

V gene TRBV5-6 combines with J gene TRBJ2-1, with a possible D match to TRBD2 (5 bases). Trimming pared 1 base from V and 3 bases from J, leaving 14 bases between. The CDR3 is 16 residues long. Germline V CDR1 and CDR2: SGHDT, YYEEEE. Written as DNA, the CDR3 is TGTGCCAGCAGCTTGCCACTTGGCGGGTACTACAATGAGCAGTTCTTC. Translating it yields CASSLPLGGYYNEQFF.

V usage is TRBV25-1 and J usage is TRBJ2-3; 8 bases map to TRBD2. Germline CDR1 MGHDK, CDR2 SYGVNS. Unmatched junction bases numbered 7, after V lost 4 bases and J lost 4 bases. The CDR3 runs 15 residues. Here the CDR3 reads CASSVGAGEADTQYF. The CDR3 nucleotides read TGTGCCAGCAGTGTGGGAGCGGGAGAGGCAGATACGCAGTATTTT.

J is TRBJ1-2 and V is TRBV6-1; 10 bases map to TRBD1. This CDR3 has 15 residues. Germline V gene data show CDR1 as MNHNS and CDR2 as SASEGT. Germline trimming cut 2 bases from V and 3 bases from J; bases unmatched to any gene: 3. The DNA of the CDR3 is TGTGCCAGCAGTGAACCGGGACAGGGGTACTATGGCTACACCTTC. Encoded protein: CASSEPGQGYYGYTF.

The chain employs TRBV24-1 and TRBJ2-7; 9 bases map to TRBD1. Germline CDR1 reads KGHDR; CDR2 reads SFDVKD. Trimming cost V 3 bases and J 6 bases; bases outside gene matches: 8. The CDR3 covers 15 residues. The CDR3 DNA reads as TGTGCCACCAGTGATCCCGTACAGGGGGCGACCGAGCAGTACTTC. Amino acids: CATSDPVQGATEQYF.

The V gene is TRBV6-1, the J gene TRBJ1-4; D ambiguous. Germline CDR1 MNHNS, CDR2 SASEGT. The CDR3 consists of 18 residues. Trimming pared 1 base from V and 4 bases from J, leaving 19 bases between. CDR3 sequence: CASSEVKMDLRFNEKLFF. The CDR3 bases are TGTGCCAGCAGTGAAGTAAAGATGGACCTGCGTTTTAATGAAAAACTGTTTTTT.

The chain is built from TRBV7-2 and TRBJ1-5; TRBD1 matches at 8 bases. The germline V gene has CDR1 SGHTA and CDR2 FQGNSA. This CDR3 has 17 amino acids. Unmatched junction bases numbered 12, after V lost 2 bases and J lost 6 bases. The DNA of the CDR3 is TGTGCCAGCAGCTTAACCCCTTCAGGGGGCAATGGTCAGCCCCAGCATTTT. It encodes CASSLTPSGGNGQPQHF.

V and J are TRBV5-1 and TRBJ2-3; D remains ambiguous. Germline values: CDR1 SGHRS, CDR2 YFSETQ. This CDR3 is built from 12 residues. V was shortened by 2 bases and J by 2 bases, with 3 bases between the two germline ends. The CDR3: CASSLDTDTQYF. CDR3 nucleotides: TGCGCCAGCAGCTTAGACACAGATACGCAGTATTTT.

This sequence joins TRBV5-5 and TRBJ2-1, with D perhaps matching TRBD1 (6 bases). The CDR3 extends over 13 amino acids. The germline CDR1 and CDR2 sequences are SGHKS and YYEKEE (reference sequence). With 7 bases removed from V and 5 bases from J, the gap between germline ends came to 13 bases. The CDR3 coding sequence is TGTGCCAGCCGAGAGGCAGGGGACAATGAGCAGTTCTTC. Protein sequence: CASREAGDNEQFF.

The gene calls are TRBV7-2 and TRBJ2-1, with D maybe TRBD2 (5 bases). CDR3 size: 17 residues. Germline CDR1 and CDR2: SGHTA and FQGNSA. V was pared by 0 bases and J by 1 base, with 13 bases between. Here the CDR3 reads CASSLAPLVGSYNEQFF. The CDR3 nucleotides read TGTGCCAGCAGCTTAGCCCCACTAGTGGGTTCCTACAATGAGCAGTTCTTC.

The V call is TRBV29-1, the J call TRBJ2-1; the D gene could be TRBD1 or TRBD2 (5 bases each). Trimming shortened V by 5 bases and J by 12 bases, and 14 bases separated the two germline ends. Germline CDR1 and CDR2: SQVTM and ANQGSEA. The CDR3 is made up of 11 amino acids. The chain's CDR3 is CSVNSGQVQFF. The CDR3 DNA reads TGCAGCGTTAACTCGGGGCAGGTGCAGTTCTTC.

The chain couples TRBV7-3 to TRBJ1-1, with TRBD1 as a possible D gene (6 bases). Per germline, CDR1 SGHTA and CDR2 FQGTGA. The germline V and J ends were trimmed by 1 base and 1 base, with 13 bases remaining between them. The CDR3 runs 16 residues. The CDR3 sequence: CASSLMGGSRNTEAFF. Here the CDR3 DNA reads TGTGCCAGCAGCTTAATGGGGGGCTCGCGGAACACTGAAGCTTTCTTT.

DNA for the CDR3: TGTGCCAGCAGCCCCGTCGGGAGGTACGAGCAGTACTTC. Amino acids: CASSPVGRYEQYF. V is TRBV7-2 and J is TRBJ2-7, with TRBD2 identical over 7 bases. V shed 5 bases, J shed 4 bases, and the junction held 5 bases outside the gene matches. The CDR3 totals 13 residues. Germline CDR1 and CDR2: SGHTA and FQGNSA. The complete variable domain, with remaining parts taken from reference TRBV7-2 and TRBJ2-7, reads GAGVSQSPSNKVTEKGKDVELRCDPISGHTALYWYRQSLGQGLEFLIYFQGNSAPDKSGLPSDRFSAERTGGSVSTLTIQRTQQEDSAVYLCASSPVGRYEQYFGPGTRLTVT.

This clone has a single count. The rearrangement uses TRBV7-9 and TRBJ2-1, with TRBD2 matching over 9 bases. Per germline, CDR1 SEHNR and CDR2 FQNEAQ (reference sequence). Germline trimming cut 2 bases from V and 8 bases from J; bases unmatched to any gene: 10. CDR3 length: 16 residues. The CDR3: CASSLIVGLAVDEQFF. The CDR3 bases are TGTGCCAGCAGCTTAATCGTGGGACTAGCCGTCGATGAGCAGTTCTTC.

V is TRBV27 and J is TRBJ2-5; TRBD1 matches 8 bases. J was trimmed by 5 bases and V by 0 bases; bases with no gene match: 11. From germline, CDR1 is MNHEY and CDR2 SMNVEV (reference sequence). The CDR3 loop spans 17 amino acids. The CDR3 nucleotides read TGTGCCAGCAGTTTATCTACATGGGCAGGGGGCACGGAGACCCAGTACTTC. Translated: CASSLSTWAGGTETQYF.

This clone was observed a single time. The J gene is TRBJ1-4, the V gene TRBV18, with unresolved D. The CDR3 sequence is 15 residues long. Trimming cost V 3 bases and J 8 bases, with 16 bases left between them. From germline, CDR1 is KGHSH and CDR2 LQKENI. CDR3 protein: CASSPGYSGLEKLFF. Written as DNA, the CDR3 is TGTGCCAGCTCACCGGGTTACAGCGGATTGGAAAAACTGTTTTTT.